This TCR beta chain comes out of a study of cytomegalovirus exposure and HLA in healthy donors. With respect to this clone: No antigen is known for it.

The CDR3 totals 18 residues. CDR1 and CDR2 (germline): LGHNT, FRNRAP. V was clipped by 0 bases and J by 3 bases, with 18 bases between them. General study points: Within the data, a cluster of highly shared sequence variants was likely a sequencing artifact.

PCR involved 60 Vbeta and 13 Jbeta primers. Sequenced by immunoSEQ multiplex PCR; TCRdb stores in-frame clones only, minus some. The sample includes 130,000 or so clones, around 75% of them seen just once. The donors (healthy individuals) were bone marrow donors. This receptor was obtained from a man aged 40-49 years in good health and CMV-seronegative. Sequencing input: PBMCs. The chain recombines TRBV12-5 with TRBJ1-5; D not certain. CDR3 amino acids: CASGLVQFPSKINQPQHF. Written as DNA, the CDR3 is TGTGCTAGTGGTTTGGTCCAGTTTCCTTCGAAAATCAATCAGCCCCAGCATTTT. The complete variable domain, with remaining parts taken from reference TRBV12-5 and TRBJ1-5, reads DARVTQTPRHKVTEMGQEVTMRCQPILGHNTVFWYRQTMMQGLELLAYFRNRAPLDDSGMPKDRFSAEMPDATLATLKIQPSEPRDSAVYFCASGLVQFPSKINQPQHFGDGTRLSIL.